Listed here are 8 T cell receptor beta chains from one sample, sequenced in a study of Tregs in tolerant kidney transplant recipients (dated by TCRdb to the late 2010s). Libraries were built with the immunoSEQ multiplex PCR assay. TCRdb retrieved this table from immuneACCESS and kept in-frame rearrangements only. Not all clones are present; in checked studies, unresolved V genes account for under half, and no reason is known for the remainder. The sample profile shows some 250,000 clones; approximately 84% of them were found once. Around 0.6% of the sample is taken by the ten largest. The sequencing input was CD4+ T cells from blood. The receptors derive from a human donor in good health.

The CDR3 is CASSLMTGGQGSGNTIYF. CDR3 coding DNA: TGTGCCAGCAGCTTAATGACGGGAGGACAGGGAAGTGGAAACACCATATATTTT. The chain links TRBV7-6 to TRBJ1-3; 8 bases match TRBD1. The germline V gene encodes CDR1 SGHVS and CDR2 FNYEAQ. With 2 bases clipped from V and 3 bases from J, the junction kept 12 bases outside the gene matches. The CDR3 is made up of 18 amino acids.

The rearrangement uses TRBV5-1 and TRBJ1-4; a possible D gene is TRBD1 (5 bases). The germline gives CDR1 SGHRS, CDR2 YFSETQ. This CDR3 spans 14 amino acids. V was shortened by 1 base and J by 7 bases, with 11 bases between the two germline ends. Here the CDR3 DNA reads TGCGCCAGCAGCTTGTGGGGGTCAGGTGAAAAACTGTTTTTT. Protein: CASSLWGSGEKLFF.

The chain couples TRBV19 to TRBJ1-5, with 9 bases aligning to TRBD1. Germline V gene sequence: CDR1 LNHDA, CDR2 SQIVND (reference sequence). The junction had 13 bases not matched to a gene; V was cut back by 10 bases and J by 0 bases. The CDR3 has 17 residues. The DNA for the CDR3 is TGTGCCACCCGTGACCGGGGACAGGGTTATAGCAATCAGCCCCAGCATTTT. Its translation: CATRDRGQGYSNQPQHF.

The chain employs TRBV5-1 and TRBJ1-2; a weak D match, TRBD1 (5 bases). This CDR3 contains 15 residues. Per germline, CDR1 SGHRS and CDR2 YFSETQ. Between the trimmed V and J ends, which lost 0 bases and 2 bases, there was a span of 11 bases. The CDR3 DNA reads TGCGCCAGCAGCTTGGAAGGGGCGCCCAACTATGGCTACACCTTC. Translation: CASSLEGAPNYGYTF.

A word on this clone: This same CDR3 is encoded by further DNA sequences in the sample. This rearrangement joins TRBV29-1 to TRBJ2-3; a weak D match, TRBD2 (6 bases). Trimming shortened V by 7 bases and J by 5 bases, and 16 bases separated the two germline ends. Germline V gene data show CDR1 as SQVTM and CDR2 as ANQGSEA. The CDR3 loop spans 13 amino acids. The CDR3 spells CSGAGTGRDTQYF. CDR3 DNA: TGCAGCGGTGCGGGGACGGGGAGAGATACGCAGTATTTT.

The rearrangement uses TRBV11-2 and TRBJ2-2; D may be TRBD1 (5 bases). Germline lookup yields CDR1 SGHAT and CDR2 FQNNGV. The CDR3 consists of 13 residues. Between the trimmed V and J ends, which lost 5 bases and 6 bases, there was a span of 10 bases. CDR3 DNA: TGTGCCAGCAGCCTCAGGGATCCCGGGGAGCTGTTTTTT. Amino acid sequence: CASSLRDPGELFF.

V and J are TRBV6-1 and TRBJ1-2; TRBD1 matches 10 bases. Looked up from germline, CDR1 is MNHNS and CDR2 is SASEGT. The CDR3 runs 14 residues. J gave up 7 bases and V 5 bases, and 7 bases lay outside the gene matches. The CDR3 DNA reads TGTGCCAGCAGTCGGGACAGGGGTTTCTCTGGCTACACCTTC. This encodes CASSRDRGFSGYTF.

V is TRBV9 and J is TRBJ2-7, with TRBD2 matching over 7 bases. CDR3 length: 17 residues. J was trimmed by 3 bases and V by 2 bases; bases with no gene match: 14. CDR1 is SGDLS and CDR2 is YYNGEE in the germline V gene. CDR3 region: CASSVGGGGPQNYEQYF. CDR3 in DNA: TGTGCCAGCAGCGTGGGCGGCGGGGGTCCTCAAAACTACGAGCAGTACTTC.